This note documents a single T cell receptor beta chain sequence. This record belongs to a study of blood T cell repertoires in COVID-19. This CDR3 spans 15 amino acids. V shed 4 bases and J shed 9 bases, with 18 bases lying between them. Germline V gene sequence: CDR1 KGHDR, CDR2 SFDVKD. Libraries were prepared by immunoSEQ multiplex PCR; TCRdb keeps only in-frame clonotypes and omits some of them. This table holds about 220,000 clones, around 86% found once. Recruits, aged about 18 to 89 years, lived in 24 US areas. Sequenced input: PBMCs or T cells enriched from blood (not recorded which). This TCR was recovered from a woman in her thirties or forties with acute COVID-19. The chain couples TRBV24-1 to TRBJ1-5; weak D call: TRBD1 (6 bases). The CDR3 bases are TGTGCCACCAGTGACCCCTCGGACGGGGGGCGGCCCCAGCATTTT. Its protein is CATSDPSDGGRPQHF.